These 27 T cell receptor beta chains originate from one sample sequenced in a study of control samples from healthy donors and cancer patients. The data were produced by immunoSEQ multiplex PCR, yet TCRdb's version contains in-frame clones alone and is incomplete. This sample yields under 65,000 clones, of which approximately 86% are seen a single time; approximately 2.8% belongs to the top ten. Material for sequencing was PBMCs. These receptors were obtained from a woman aged 45 to 65 with lung cancer.

To note about this clone: This specimen includes other DNA sequences encoding the same CDR3. The chain joins TRBV7-2 to TRBJ2-2, with TRBD1 matching 8 bases. The CDR3 is made up of 14 amino acids. V lost 5 bases and J lost 6; bases outside the gene matches: 5. CDR1 is SGHTA, CDR2 FQGNSA, per germline. The CDR3, as DNA: TGTGCCAGCAGCCTTTCCAGGGGGCCCGGGGAGCTGTTTTTT. Translated, it gives CASSLSRGPGELFF.

The chain carries TRBV7-3 and TRBJ1-5; 10 nucleotides line up with TRBD1. This CDR3 comprises 15 residues. Looked up from germline, CDR1 is SGHTA and CDR2 is FQGTGA. V was clipped by 5 bases and J by 3 bases; unmatched bases: 4. CDR3 in amino acids: CASSPDRGLNQPQHF. Here the CDR3 DNA reads TGTGCCAGCAGCCCTGACAGGGGGCTCAATCAGCCCCAGCATTTT.

The V gene is TRBV10-3, the J gene TRBJ1-2; D is uncertain. Trimming removed 4 bases from V and 0 bases from J, with 6 bases in between. The germline V gene has CDR1 ENHRY and CDR2 SYGVKD. This CDR3 comprises 13 residues. This CDR3 reads CAISAGTNYGYTF. For the CDR3, the DNA is TGTGCCATCAGTGCGGGAACTAACTATGGCTACACCTTC.

V and J are TRBV29-1 and TRBJ2-2, with D possibly TRBD1 on 6 matching bases. This CDR3 has 14 residues. Per germline, CDR1 SQVTM and CDR2 ANQGSEA. Trimming cost V 8 bases and J 4 bases, with 17 bases left between them. CDR3 nucleotides: TGCAGCACCAGGGGCCTCGCGACCACCGGGGAGCTGTTTTTT. This encodes CSTRGLATTGELFF.

This clone turned up a few times. The chain carries TRBV6-2 or TRBV6-3 and TRBJ2-2; 13 nucleotides line up with TRBD2. Germline lookup yields CDR1 MNHEY and CDR2 SVGEGT. With 6 bases clipped from V and 3 bases from J, the junction kept 4 bases outside the gene matches. The CDR3 extends over 16 amino acids. CDR3 DNA: TGTGCCAGCAGCAGACTAGCGGGGGGTGACACCGGGGAGCTGTTTTTT. Its translation is CASSRLAGGDTGELFF.

This chain links TRBV4-3 with TRBJ2-3; no firm D call. This CDR3 comprises 16 residues. V gave up 2 bases and J gave up 5 bases, with 17 bases separating them. Germline V gives CDR1 LGHNA, CDR2 YSLEER. The CDR3 nucleotides read TGCGCCAGCAGCCAATCCTCAGGCACCCCTGGAGATACGCAGTATTTT. Amino acids: CASSQSSGTPGDTQYF.

This chain joins TRBV9 and TRBJ2-7; D uncertain. The CDR3 is 15 amino acids. Trimming took off 1 base at V and 2 bases at J, with 13 bases between the two ends. Germline V gives CDR1 SGDLS, CDR2 YYNGEE. The CDR3 spells CASSVNSASPYEQYF. CDR3 DNA sequence: TGTGCCAGCAGCGTAAACAGTGCCTCTCCCTACGAGCAGTACTTC.

Only one count was recorded for this clone. The rearrangement links TRBV28 to TRBJ2-2; D ambiguous. The germline gives CDR1 MDHEN, CDR2 SYDVKM. The CDR3 is 16 residues long. Trimming shortened V by 1 base and J by 1 base, and 10 bases separated the two germline ends. CDR3 DNA: TGTGCCAGCAGTTTATATATTCAGATGAACACCGGGGAGCTGTTTTTT. This sequence encodes CASSLYIQMNTGELFF.

The V and J genes are TRBV6-5 and TRBJ2-2; D remains unclear. Trimming took 5 bases from V and 5 from J, leaving 12 bases between them. Germline CDR1 reads MNHEY; CDR2 reads SVGAGI. The CDR3 runs to 14 residues. In DNA, the CDR3 is TGTGCCAGCAGTACCTTAGAGGTTACCGGGGAGCTGTTTTTT. This gives the protein CASSTLEVTGELFF.

The chain combines TRBV10-3 with TRBJ2-7; D may be TRBD1 (6 bases). Trimming cost V 8 bases and J 0 bases, with 17 bases left between them. This CDR3 has 15 amino acids. Per germline, CDR1 ENHRY and CDR2 SYGVKD. CDR3 sequence (DNA): TGTGCCATCTCTCCGGGACACCTTTTCTCCTACGAGCAGTACTTC. Encoded protein: CAISPGHLFSYEQYF.

This clone was recorded only once. The chain recombines TRBV7-2 with TRBJ1-2; perhaps TRBD1 as D (5 bases). The CDR3 length is 13 residues. Germline values: CDR1 SGHTA, CDR2 FQGNSA. V was clipped by 1 base and J by 5 bases, with 8 bases between them. The CDR3 is CASSLVTGYGYTF. CDR3 bases: TGTGCCAGCAGCTTAGTAACAGGATATGGCTACACCTTC.

The chain recombines TRBV30 with TRBJ1-6; no definite D call. CDR3 length: 13 residues. CDR1 and CDR2 (germline): GTSNPN, SVGIG (reference sequence). The germline V and J ends were trimmed by 1 base and 9 bases, with 10 bases remaining between them. This CDR3 is CAWSGRSGSPLHF. The CDR3 bases are TGTGCCTGGAGTGGACGGTCAGGTTCACCCCTCCACTTT. Variable domain in full (rest from reference TRBV30 and TRBJ1-6): SQTIHQWPATLVQPVGSPLSLECTVEGTSNPNLYWYRQAAGRGLQLLFYSVGIGQISSEVPQNLSASRPQDRQFILSSKKLLLSDSGFYLCAWSGRSGSPLHFGNGTRLTVT.

This rearrangement joins TRBV19 to TRBJ1-2, with D unresolved. The CDR3 consists of 16 residues. The V gene lost 3 bases and the J gene lost 8 bases, with 22 bases spanning the gap. Germline V gives CDR1 LNHDA, CDR2 SQIVND (reference sequence). This CDR3 is CASSIFTITRSIGYTF. The CDR3 DNA is TGTGCCAGTAGTATTTTCACCATTACAAGGAGTATCGGCTACACCTTC. Full variable domain (remainder filled in from reference TRBV19 and TRBJ1-2): DGGITQSPKYLFRKEGQNVTLSCEQNLNHDAMYWYRQDPGQGLRLIYYSQIVNDFQKGDIAEGYSVSREKKESFPLTVTSAQKNPTAFYLCASSIFTITRSIGYTFGSGTRLTVV.

V and J are TRBV6-2 or TRBV6-3 and TRBJ2-3, with TRBD2 matching 7 bases. There are 15 residues in the CDR3. CDR1 MNHEY and CDR2 SVGEGT come from the germline V gene. After removal of 0 bases from V and 7 bases from J, the junction contained 7 bases not matched to a gene. CDR3: CASSYSWTRGNTQYF. The DNA of the CDR3 is TGTGCCAGCAGTTACTCTTGGACTAGGGGTAATACGCAGTATTTT.

The chain couples TRBV28 to TRBJ2-1; 11 nucleotides match TRBD1. CDR1 MDHEN and CDR2 SYDVKM come from the germline V gene. The CDR3 spans 15 residues. Trimming cost V 2 bases and J 10 bases; bases outside gene matches: 7. CDR3 in amino acids: CASSLGTGGTREQFF. In DNA, the CDR3 is TGTGCCAGCAGTTTAGGGACAGGGGGGACCAGGGAGCAGTTCTTC.

This chain links TRBV11-2 with TRBJ1-1; D is uncertain. The CDR3 covers 15 residues. Trimming removed 4 bases at V and 0 bases at J, with 12 bases between. The germline gives CDR1 SGHAT, CDR2 FQNNGV. CDR3 bases: TGTGCCAGCAGCTCCCTTGGACGGATGAACACTGAAGCTTTCTTT. Translation gives CASSSLGRMNTEAFF.

In this sample, this clone turned up a few times. The V and J genes are TRBV21-1 and TRBJ1-4. TRBV21-1 represents a pseudogene. The CDR3 spans 16 residues. In DNA form, the CDR3 reads TGTGCCAGCAGCAAAGCGAGGGGCCCTTCTAATGAAAAACTGTTTTTT. Protein sequence: CASSKARGPSNEKLFF.

The chain is built from TRBV9 and TRBJ1-3; no clear D gene. The germline gives CDR1 SGDLS, CDR2 YYNGEE. With 0 bases removed from V and 7 bases from J, the gap between germline ends came to 14 bases. This CDR3 contains 15 residues. The CDR3 DNA reads as TGTGCCAGCAGCGTAGACACACTCGCGAGCAACACCATATATTTT. Protein: CASSVDTLASNTIYF.

The table lists this clone with a count of one. The V call is TRBV4-2, the J call TRBJ2-3; 10 bases fit TRBD2. This CDR3 is built from 17 residues. Trimming cost V 0 bases and J 0 bases; bases outside gene matches: 3. The germline gives CDR1 LGHNA, CDR2 YNFKEQ. CDR3 region: CASSQELAGVSTDTQYF. For the CDR3, the DNA is TGTGCCAGCAGCCAAGAGCTAGCGGGGGTTAGCACAGATACGCAGTATTTT.

The CDR3 region has the DNA TGTGCTAGTGGAAAACAGGGTTTTGGAAACACCATATATTTT. Its translation: CASGKQGFGNTIYF. V and J are TRBV12-5 and TRBJ1-3; D may be TRBD1 (6 bases). Deletions cut 6 bases from V and 3 bases from J, with 12 bases between. This CDR3 is built from 14 residues. Germline V gives CDR1 LGHNT, CDR2 FRNRAP.

The V and J genes are TRBV18 and TRBJ1-5, with D hard to call. This CDR3 has 15 amino acids. The V gene lost 3 bases and the J gene lost 0 bases, with 9 bases spanning the gap. From germline, CDR1 is KGHSH and CDR2 LQKENI. The CDR3 is CASSPVGNSNQPQHF. The DNA of the CDR3 is TGTGCCAGCTCACCGGTGGGGAATAGCAATCAGCCCCAGCATTTT.

The rearrangement joins TRBV7-3 to TRBJ1-1; TRBD1 aligns across 7 bases. V was clipped by 5 bases and J by 3 bases; unmatched bases: 9. Germline CDR1 SGHTA, CDR2 FQGTGA. This CDR3 has 15 amino acids. CDR3 in DNA: TGTGCCAGCAGCACCCAGGGGGGCCTGGACACTGAAGCTTTCTTT. This codes for CASSTQGGLDTEAFF.

This clone was counted once. The chain carries TRBV27 and TRBJ1-6, with D unclear. The length of the CDR3 is 12 residues. The V gene lost 4 bases and the J gene lost 9 bases, with 7 bases spanning the gap. Germline CDR1 MNHEY, CDR2 SMNVEV (reference sequence). CDR3 in DNA: TGTGCCAGCAGTTCGATTCTTTCACCCCTCCACTTT. Protein sequence: CASSSILSPLHF.

CDR3 sequence: CATSDLPGTGNTGELFF. The CDR3, as DNA: TGTGCCACCAGTGATTTGCCTGGGACTGGGAACACCGGGGAGCTGTTTTTT. V is TRBV24-1 and J is TRBJ2-2; weak D call: TRBD2 (6 bases). Looked up from germline, CDR1 is KGHDR and CDR2 is SFDVKD. The germline V and J ends were trimmed by 0 bases and 1 base, with 11 bases remaining between them. This CDR3 has 17 residues.

The chain joins TRBV12-2 to TRBJ1-1. TRBV12-2 is a recognized pseudogene. This CDR3 comprises 14 residues. The CDR3 reads CASRLGTLNTEAFF. As DNA, the CDR3 is TGTGCAAGTCGCTTAGGGACTCTGAACACTGAAGCTTTCTTT.

This sequence joins TRBV5-1 and TRBJ2-7; possibly TRBD1 or TRBD2 for D (5 bases each). The CDR3 covers 15 residues. Germline CDR1 reads SGHRS; CDR2 reads YFSETQ. V dropped 1 base and J dropped 4 bases, with 15 bases sitting between them. CDR3 region: CASSLRPGAVYEQYF. The CDR3 nucleotides are TGCGCCAGCAGCTTGCGCCCCGGGGCTGTATACGAGCAGTACTTC.

The rearrangement uses TRBV5-6 and TRBJ1-6; no firm D call. The CDR3 is 12 residues long. V was shortened by 8 bases and J by 6 bases, with 9 bases between the two germline ends. Per germline, CDR1 SGHDT and CDR2 YYEEEE. CDR3 sequence (DNA): TGTGCCAGTTCCTTAGGTAATTCACCCCTCCACTTT. This sequence encodes CASSLGNSPLHF.